This TCR beta chain is drawn from a study of blood T cell repertoires in COVID-19. Germline CDR1 and CDR2: MNHEY and SMNVEV (reference sequence). The CDR3 totals 17 residues. J was trimmed by 3 bases and V by 5 bases; bases with no gene match: 7. In the authors' methods: The authors estimated nucleated cell counts from reference gene primer amplification. Assay: immunoSEQ multiplex PCR; the TCRdb copy retains only in-frame clones and omits some. The V and J calls and the clone size are those of that table, but D and trimming were determined from the DNA. The sample lists 400,000 to 500,000 clones; roughly 90% were seen once.

The sequence derives from a middle-aged woman who had recovered from COVID-19. Sequencing was done on a sample of PBMCs or T cells enriched from blood (not recorded which). This chain links TRBV27 with TRBJ2-3; 14 nucleotides line up with TRBD2. CDR3: CASSTRLAGGPTDTQYF. The CDR3 nucleotides are TGTGCCAGCAGTACCCGACTAGCGGGAGGGCCGACAGATACGCAGTATTTT.